Following are 6 T cell receptor beta chains from one sample sequenced in a study of T cell responses to AZD1222 COVID-19 vaccine (TCRdb year 2021). The method was the immunoSEQ multiplex PCR assay. In its TCRdb copy, this immuneACCESS table keeps in-frame sequences only and misses some clones. Where compared with another copy, unresolved V genes explain less than half of these, and the others have no known cause. The sample table holds 100,000 to 150,000 clones, of which about nine tenths were seen once. In total, the top ten clones hold 6.9% of the sample. The time point tag for this specimen amounts to: baseline before first vaccination. The input for sequencing was peripheral blood, taken on day 0 of AZD1222 vaccination. The source of these receptors is an adult in good health.

In its sample, this clone was seen once. V usage is TRBV7-5 and J usage is TRBJ1-2; TRBD1 is the table's D call, not checked against the DNA. TRBV7-5 counts as a pseudogene. The CDR3 totals 13 residues. The CDR3 DNA is TGTGCCAGAAGCCCCTGGGACATCTATGGCTACACCTTC. Its translation: CARSPWDIYGYTF.

The chain joins TRBV24-1 to TRBJ2-3; tentative D call: TRBD1 (6 bases). The ends were cut back, 2 bases at V and 3 bases at J, with 14 bases in the middle. CDR3 size: 16 residues. CDR1 and CDR2 (germline): KGHDR, SFDVKD. The CDR3 coding sequence is TGTGCCACCAGTGATTGGATTCCGGGACAAACAGATACGCAGTATTTT. Protein: CATSDWIPGQTDTQYF.

The chain is built from TRBV30 and TRBJ1-6, with D perhaps TRBD1 (5 bases). V was shortened by 3 bases and J by 3 bases, with 21 bases between the two germline ends. The germline V gene has CDR1 GTSNPN and CDR2 SVGIG (reference sequence). This CDR3 has 18 amino acids. CDR3 residues: CAWRAPLGGEGYNSPLHF. The CDR3 DNA is TGTGCCTGGAGGGCCCCTTTGGGAGGGGAAGGCTATAATTCACCCCTCCACTTT.

This chain links TRBV5-6 with TRBJ2-7; D is undetermined. The CDR3 covers 17 residues. Germline CDR1 is SGHDT and CDR2 is YYEEEE. V was pared by 4 bases and J by 2 bases, with 22 bases between. The DNA of the CDR3 is TGTGCCAGCAGCCCCTCAGCCAGACGGATTCCCACCTACGAGCAGTACTTC. Encoded protein: CASSPSARRIPTYEQYF.

The chain has TRBV10-2 and TRBJ1-6; D not resolved. The CDR3 is made up of 16 amino acids. CDR1 WSHSY and CDR2 SAAADI come from the germline V gene. V shed 6 bases and J shed 7 bases, with 19 bases lying between them. The CDR3 reads CASSEGLGLLNSPLHF. CDR3 bases: TGCGCCAGCAGCGAAGGCCTGGGCCTACTAAATTCACCCCTCCACTTT.

This chain joins TRBV6-5 and TRBJ2-3, with unresolved D. Germline V CDR1 and CDR2: MNHEY, SVGAGI. Trimming removed 6 bases at V and 6 bases at J, with 10 bases between. This CDR3 spans 12 amino acids. The DNA of the CDR3 is TGTGCCAGCAGGAGAAACCCGGATACGCAGTATTTT. This encodes CASRRNPDTQYF.